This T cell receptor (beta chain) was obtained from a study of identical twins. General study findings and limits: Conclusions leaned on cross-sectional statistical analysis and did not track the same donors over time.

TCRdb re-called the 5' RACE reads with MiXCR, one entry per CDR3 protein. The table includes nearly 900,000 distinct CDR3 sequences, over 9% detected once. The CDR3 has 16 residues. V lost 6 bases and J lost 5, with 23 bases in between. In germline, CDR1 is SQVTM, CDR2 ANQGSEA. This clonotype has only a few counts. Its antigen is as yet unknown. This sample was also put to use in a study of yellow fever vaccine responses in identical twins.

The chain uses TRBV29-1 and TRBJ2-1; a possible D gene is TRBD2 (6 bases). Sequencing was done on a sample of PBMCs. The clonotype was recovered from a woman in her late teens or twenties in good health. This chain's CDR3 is CSVKGPEGWKNNEQFF. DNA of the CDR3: TGCAGCGTGAAGGGCCCGGAGGGGTGGAAAAACAATGAGCAGTTCTTC.